A selection of T cell receptor beta chains follows, all from one sample in a study of cytomegalovirus exposure and HLA in healthy donors. Profiled with immunoSEQ multiplex PCR; TCRdb holds only in-frame clones, not every one. This sample's table reports 90,000 to 150,000 clones. The sequenced sample was PBMCs. The receptors were sampled from a man in his late teens or twenties in good health and CMV-seronegative. Both conserved end residues are part of each CDR3.

v_call,cdr3_aa
TRBV6-4,CASRVDGVVSQPQHF
TRBV5-6,CASSPVQGLAKNIQYF
TRBV28,CASSLGGQSLKNYGYTF
TRBV9,CASSVGDRPETQYF
TRBV7-9,CASSAGGGYTF
TRBV5-1,CASSQDPTKGYTF
TRBV18,CASSHDSGLRDTQYF
TRBV19,CASSIENKPQHF
TRBV6-1,CASSDNTNTEAFF
TRBV9,CASSAESGFGYGYTF
TRBV6-5,CASSRTGPGIFEQYF
TRBV15,CATSAKPGTGDSPLHF
TRBV7-8,CASSPKRGGLFETQYF
TRBV13,CASSPGQGALKQYF
TRBV2,CASSEAAGEVEQFF
TRBV29-1,CSVAGGQGVYNEQFF
TRBV28,CASSLLAPGTTGNTIYF
TRBV4-1,CASSQPRDRGLGEQFF
TRBV30,CAWSKTRLAGGRNTGELFF
TRBV27,CASGHYRASRNQPQHF
TRBV2,CASSVQISLQYF
TRBV19,CASSMTPSYEQYF
TRBV27,CASSLDRFNYGYTF
TRBV18,CASSPPGLASVEQYF
TRBV6-6,CASSYSPRAGESEQYF
TRBV5-6,CASSYGTGEYNSPLHF
TRBV5-5,CASSHRDRVGTPYF
TRBV7-8,CASSLAPPGGGFSEQFF
TRBV25-1,CASRGQGNTEAFF
TRBV5-4,CASSLDLSYEQYF
TRBV27,CASSLRETGGLIYNEQFF
TRBV7-8,CASSLARAQETQYF
TRBV4-1,CASSPGTGGGYEQYF
TRBV25-1,CASSEGLAGGYEQFF
TRBV5-4,CASSLPGLHQETQYF
TRBV6-1,CASSEGQHLDTQYF
TRBV5-1,CASLKGLAAFLCHNEQFF
TRBV5-6,CASSLGRGLATGELFF
TRBV11-2,CASSLRLGDYGYTF
TRBV5-5,CASSLAPGITNYGYTF
TRBV18,CASSPQLAGGYNEQFF
TRBV6-1,CASSEDVTAYSNQPQHF
TRBV28,CASSLAPVLGLAVFTDTQYF
TRBV5-1,CASSSPGQGYQDSGANVLTF
TRBV6-1,CASRGLMDTDYGYTF
TRBV29-1,CSVEAGARTGELFF
TRBV19,CASTDLQGTNEQFF
TRBV19,CASSMGRTLSNQPQHF
TRBV30,CAGGTGGPGEQYF
TRBV5-1,CASSLTSGAGEQYF
TRBV30,CAWEGGAGEQYF
TRBV28,CASRNWGVGRSEAFF
TRBV5-1,CASSPGQGKTQYF